This T cell receptor (beta chain) was profiled in a study of T-cell reconstitution after alpha-beta-depleted transplantation in children. General study findings and limits: Roughly two months post-transplant, alpha-beta T cells reportedly originated from several hundred graft clones that had expanded. Surviving recipient T cells and intrathymic progenitors accounted for some patients' high TCRbeta diversity at day 60.

Germline V gives CDR1 SGHRS, CDR2 YFSETQ. Trimming left V 7 bases short and J 0 bases short, with 11 bases between. The CDR3 runs to 14 residues. Unique molecular identifiers tagged the TCRbeta library. TCRdb processed the PCR reads anew with MiXCR; each CDR3 protein has one entry. In the table there are 750,000 to 950,000 distinct CDR3 sequences, around 15% of which are singletons. This clonotype came up a few times. Its target is unknown. Sequencing was performed on PBMCs, mostly from graft donor cells, taken 360 days after TCRalphabeta/CD19-depleted stem cell transplant. V gene TRBV5-1 combines with J gene TRBJ2-1, with D tentatively TRBD1 (6 bases). The sequence was collected from a male patient aged 10 to 17 who had a stem cell transplant for acute lymphoblastic leukemia, so the T cells may come from the graft donor. CDR3 loop: CASEGEASYNEQFF. The CDR3 nucleotides read TGCGCCAGCGAGGGGGAAGCCTCCTACAATGAGCAGTTCTTC.